What follows are 31 T cell receptor beta chains derived from one specimen sequenced in a study of cytomegalovirus exposure and HLA in healthy donors. Primers included in the PCR were 60 Vbeta and 13 Jbeta primers. Method: immunoSEQ multiplex PCR; TCRdb's copy keeps in-frame clones and lacks some. The sample lists some 160,000 clones, 79% seen once, with 0.69% in the top ten. The source material was PBMCs. These receptors came from a woman between 40 and 55 years old in good health and CMV-seronegative.

V gene TRBV5-4 combines with J gene TRBJ2-1, with D perhaps TRBD1 (5 bases). The germline V gene encodes CDR1 SGHNT and CDR2 YYREEE (reference sequence). The ends were cut back, 4 bases at V and 2 bases at J, with 19 bases in the middle. The CDR3 runs 17 residues. CDR3 nucleotide sequence: TGTGCCAGCAGCGCCCGGCGGCAGGGTGGTACCTACAATGAGCAGTTCTTC. The encoded protein is CASSARRQGGTYNEQFF.

The chain couples TRBV9 to TRBJ2-1; 9 bases agree with TRBD2. The CDR3 is made up of 17 amino acids. Germline V gene sequence: CDR1 SGDLS, CDR2 YYNGEE. Unmatched junction bases numbered 6, after V lost 0 bases and J lost 2 bases. CDR3 in DNA: TGTGCCAGCAGCGTAGGTGGGGGGACTAGCCCCTACAATGAGCAGTTCTTC. This gives the protein CASSVGGGTSPYNEQFF.

This chain joins TRBV19 and TRBJ2-1, with D maybe TRBD2 (5 bases). The CDR3 totals 14 residues. CDR1 and CDR2 (germline): LNHDA, SQIVND (reference sequence). V was trimmed by 6 bases and J by 2 bases, leaving 11 bases between them. The CDR3 DNA is TGTGCCAGTAGGGAGGCGGTAGCCTACAATGAGCAGTTCTTC. This translates into CASREAVAYNEQFF. Full variable domain (missing parts from reference TRBV19 and TRBJ2-1): DGGITQSPKYLFRKEGQNVTLSCEQNLNHDAMYWYRQDPGQGLRLIYYSQIVNDFQKGDIAEGYSVSREKKESFPLTVTSAQKNPTAFYLCASREAVAYNEQFFGPGTRLTVL.

The chain uses TRBV14 and TRBJ1-2; D gene ambiguous. The germline V gene encodes CDR1 SGHDN and CDR2 FVKESK. With 4 bases removed from V and 0 bases from J, the gap between germline ends came to 12 bases. The CDR3 has 15 residues. DNA of the CDR3: TGTGCCAGCAGCCCCGAGGAGCCAGCTAACTATGGCTACACCTTC. It specifies CASSPEEPANYGYTF.

V usage is TRBV5-1 and J usage is TRBJ2-1; 10 positions agree with TRBD2. This CDR3 is built from 15 residues. Germline V gene data show CDR1 as SGHRS and CDR2 as YFSETQ. The trim removed 2 bases at V and 8 bases at J, leaving 7 bases unmatched. The CDR3 DNA is TGCGCCAGCAGCTTTCGAATAGCGGGAGGCGATGAGCAGTTCTTC. The encoded protein is CASSFRIAGGDEQFF.

This sequence joins TRBV7-2 and TRBJ2-1; tentatively, D is TRBD2 (7 bases). In germline, CDR1 is SGHTA, CDR2 FQGNSA. The CDR3 is made up of 16 amino acids. V was clipped by 5 bases and J by 5 bases, with 19 bases between them. This CDR3 is CASSPWTRGGHNEQFF. The CDR3 DNA follows: TGTGCCAGCAGCCCCTGGACTAGAGGGGGACACAATGAGCAGTTCTTC.

The CDR3 coding sequence is TGCGCCAGCAGCTTGGAGACAGGGGTAGGCTACACCTTC. This translates into CASSLETGVGYTF. The V gene is TRBV5-1, the J gene TRBJ1-2, with 8 bases matching TRBD1. Germline CDR1 reads SGHRS; CDR2 reads YFSETQ. CDR3 size: 13 residues. V shed 0 bases and J 8 bases; nucleotides not matched to a gene: 3.

This sequence joins TRBV19 and TRBJ2-7, with 8 nucleotides matching TRBD1. CDR1 is LNHDA and CDR2 is SQIVND in the germline V gene (reference sequence). V dropped 10 bases and J dropped 3; count of bases not matched to a gene: 20. The CDR3 length is 17 residues. CDR3 sequence (DNA): TGTGCCACCTCTCGGGGACAGGCCCCCGTAGGACTCTACGAGCAGTACTTC. Protein sequence: CATSRGQAPVGLYEQYF.

The rearrangement links TRBV27 to TRBJ1-4; 10 bases map to TRBD1. V gave up 5 bases and J gave up 1 base; unmatched junction bases: 7. The CDR3 runs 17 residues. From germline, CDR1 is MNHEY and CDR2 SMNVEV (reference sequence). In DNA form, the CDR3 reads TGTGCCAGCAGTCCACGGACAGGGGGGCGAACTAATGAAAAACTGTTTTTT. Translation gives CASSPRTGGRTNEKLFF.

Only a few counts were recorded for this clone. The V gene is TRBV5-4, the J gene TRBJ2-1; 13 nucleotides align to TRBD2. CDR1 SGHNT and CDR2 YYREEE come from the germline V gene (reference sequence). V shed 3 bases, J shed 9 bases, and the junction held 12 bases outside the gene matches. The CDR3 contains 17 residues. CDR3 nucleotides: TGTGCCAGCAGCTCCGCCCAACTAGCGGGAGGGGCGGCTGAGCAGTTCTTC. It yields the protein CASSSAQLAGGAAEQFF.

As to this clone: The junction departs from germline at one end; a sequencing error may be responsible. This chain connects TRBV6-5 to TRBJ1-2, with D perhaps TRBD1 (6 bases). CDR1 MNHEY and CDR2 SVGAGI come from the germline V gene. The CDR3 is made up of 14 amino acids. The CDR3 protein is CASSYSSGGGGYTF. CDR3 DNA sequence: TGTGCCAGCAGCTACTCGTCGGGGGGCGGTGGCTACACCTTC.

This clone was picked up a small number of times. The gene calls are TRBV30 and TRBJ2-6, with D perhaps TRBD1 (6 bases). This CDR3 region has 14 residues. V was trimmed by 8 bases and J by 2 bases, leaving 13 bases between them. Germline V gives CDR1 GTSNPN, CDR2 SVGIG (reference sequence). As DNA, the CDR3 is TGTGCCGCAACAGGGAATACTGGGGCCAACGTCCTGACTTTC. Translation: CAATGNTGANVLTF. The whole variable domain, filled in from reference TRBV30 and TRBJ2-6, reads SQTIHQWPATLVQPVGSPLSLECTVEGTSNPNLYWYRQAAGRGLQLLFYSVGIGQISSEVPQNLSASRPQDRQFILSSKKLLLSDSGFYLCAATGNTGANVLTFGAGSRLTVL.

The genes are TRBV28 and TRBJ2-1; 8 nucleotides line up with TRBD2. Per germline, CDR1 MDHEN and CDR2 SYDVKM. The CDR3 runs to 18 residues. J gave up 7 bases and V 6 bases, and 20 bases lay outside the gene matches. As DNA, the CDR3 is TGTGCCAGCAGCCTTGGGAGGGGAATTACGGGAGGGCCGAATGAGCAGTTCTTC. Encoded protein: CASSLGRGITGGPNEQFF.

The J gene is TRBJ2-1, the V gene TRBV11-2, with a tentative D call TRBD2 (5 bases). In germline, CDR1 is SGHAT, CDR2 FQNNGV. This CDR3 comprises 14 residues. With 4 bases removed from V and 6 bases from J, the gap between germline ends came to 13 bases. The CDR3 here is CASSSSGVGNEQFF. Here the CDR3 DNA reads TGTGCCAGCAGCTCCAGCGGTGTCGGCAATGAGCAGTTCTTC. The entire variable domain, with the rest obtained from reference TRBV11-2 and TRBJ2-1, is as follows: EAGVAQSPRYKIIEKRQSVAFWCNPISGHATLYWYQQILGQGPKLLIQFQNNGVVDDSQLPKDRFSAERLKGVDSTLKIQPAKLEDSAVYLCASSSSGVGNEQFFGPGTRLTVL.

The chain joins TRBV20-1 to TRBJ2-5; TRBD1 might be the D (5 bases). Per the germline V gene, CDR1 is DFQATT and CDR2 is SNEGSKA (reference sequence). This CDR3 spans 11 amino acids. The CDR3 bases are TGCAGCCTAGACAGAAAAGAGACCCAGTACTTC. This codes for CSLDRKETQYF.

In this sample, this clone turned up a few times. The gene calls are TRBV5-1 and TRBJ2-7; D is possibly TRBD2 (5 bases). The CDR3 is 14 residues long. The germline V gene encodes CDR1 SGHRS and CDR2 YFSETQ. Trimming shortened V by 2 bases and J by 3 bases, and 12 bases separated the two germline ends. CDR3 in DNA: TGCGCCAGCAGCTTATCGGGGTTTGGCTACGAGCAGTACTTC. Translation gives CASSLSGFGYEQYF.

This rearrangement joins TRBV7-8 to TRBJ1-3; 7 bases fit TRBD1. V was clipped by 1 base and J by 2 bases; unmatched bases: 2. Germline V gene sequence: CDR1 SGHVS, CDR2 FQNEAQ. The CDR3 is 15 residues long. CDR3 residues: CASSLDGTAGNTIYF. In nucleotides, the CDR3 is TGTGCCAGCAGCTTAGATGGGACAGCTGGAAACACCATATATTTT.

V and J are TRBV15 and TRBJ2-7, with TRBD2 identical over 7 bases. Per the germline V gene, CDR1 is LNHNV and CDR2 is YYDKDF (reference sequence). V trimming: 5 bases; J trimming: 1 base; junction bases outside the gene matches: 8. This CDR3 has 15 amino acids. The CDR3 DNA follows: TGTGCCACCAGCGGCCCGGGCGGGGGTTCCTACGAGCAGTACTTC. It yields the protein CATSGPGGGSYEQYF.

This chain links TRBV21-1 with TRBJ1-2; no DNA check was done on the table's D call, TRBD1. TRBV21-1 counts as a pseudogene. CDR3 size: 12 residues. CDR3 loop: CASRDRGYGYTF. The CDR3 DNA follows: TGTGCCAGCAGGGACAGGGGGTATGGCTACACCTTC.

The chain employs TRBV7-8 and TRBJ1-6, with 7 bases matching TRBD1. V shed 2 bases and J 13 bases; nucleotides not matched to a gene: 17. The CDR3 is made up of 17 amino acids. The germline gives CDR1 SGHVS, CDR2 FQNEAQ. CDR3 in amino acids: CASSLSRQGWGGDPLHF. CDR3 sequence (DNA): TGTGCCAGCAGCTTATCCCGACAGGGTTGGGGTGGGGATCCCCTCCACTTT. Combining the CDR3 with reference TRBV7-8 and TRBJ1-6 gives the whole variable domain GAGVSQSPRYKVAKRGQDVALRCDPISGHVSLFWYQQALGQGPEFLTYFQNEAQLDKSGLPSDRFFAERPEGSVSTLKIQRTQQEDSAVYLCASSLSRQGWGGDPLHFGNGTRLTVT.

This sequence joins TRBV27 and TRBJ2-7; 10 bases match TRBD1. This CDR3 has 13 residues. Germline values: CDR1 MNHEY, CDR2 SMNVEV (reference sequence). The V and J ends lost 10 bases and 6 bases, in that order; junction bases with no gene match: 9. This CDR3 is CATSPGQGREQYF. The CDR3 nucleotides read TGTGCCACATCACCGGGACAGGGGCGCGAGCAGTACTTC.

The chain links TRBV7-9 to TRBJ1-1, with unresolved D. With 3 bases removed from V and 8 bases from J, the gap between germline ends came to 4 bases. CDR3 length: 10 residues. Germline assignment: CDR1 SEHNR and CDR2 FQNEAQ (reference sequence). The CDR3 loop reads CASSFLEAFF. The CDR3 DNA follows: TGTGCCAGCAGCTTCTTGGAAGCTTTCTTT.

V usage is TRBV6-1 and J usage is TRBJ2-7; 9 positions agree with TRBD1. This CDR3 has 16 residues. Germline V lookup: CDR1 MNHNS, CDR2 SASEGT. Trimming removed 4 bases from V and 5 bases from J; junction bases left unmatched: 12. DNA for the CDR3: TGTGCCAGCAGTGGTACCGGGACAGGGACTTCCCACGAGCAGTACTTC. This encodes CASSGTGTGTSHEQYF.

V is TRBV5-1 and J is TRBJ2-7, with D possibly TRBD1 on 5 matching bases. The CDR3 spans 11 residues. Germline values: CDR1 SGHRS, CDR2 YFSETQ. V was pared by 3 bases and J by 6 bases, with 7 bases between. The CDR3 protein is CASSSGLEQYF. CDR3 DNA sequence: TGCGCCAGCAGCTCAGGGCTCGAGCAGTACTTC.

This chain links TRBV10-3 with TRBJ1-1; D possibly corresponds to TRBD1 (6 bases). The CDR3 has 14 amino acids. CDR1 is ENHRY and CDR2 is SYGVKD in the germline V gene. Trimming left V 2 bases short and J 3 bases short, with 10 bases between. CDR3 residues: CAISETGRDTEAFF. In DNA form, the CDR3 reads TGTGCCATCAGTGAGACAGGGAGGGACACTGAAGCTTTCTTT.

The V and J genes are TRBV4-1 and TRBJ2-1, with TRBD2 identical over 7 bases. Per the germline V gene, CDR1 is MGHRA and CDR2 is YSYEKL. CDR3 length: 21 residues. V shed 1 base, J shed 0 bases, and the junction held 18 bases outside the gene matches. The chain's CDR3 is CASSQVGWLAETLSSYNEQFF. In nucleotides, the CDR3 is TGCGCCAGCAGCCAAGTGGGCTGGCTAGCGGAGACCTTAAGCTCCTACAATGAGCAGTTCTTC.

This chain joins TRBV5-1 and TRBJ2-1; weak D call: TRBD2 (6 bases). Germline V lookup: CDR1 SGHRS, CDR2 YFSETQ. CDR3 size: 14 residues. Trimming removed 4 bases at V and 7 bases at J, with 15 bases between. The CDR3 sequence: CASSLLSGRNEQFF. The DNA of the CDR3 is TGCGCCAGCAGCCTCCTCTCGGGGAGGAATGAGCAGTTCTTC.

V usage is TRBV2 and J usage is TRBJ2-3; TRBD2 is a possible D gene (7 bases). The germline gives CDR1 SNHLY, CDR2 FYNNEI. V was cut by 8 bases and J by 2 bases, with 14 bases left in between. The CDR3 loop spans 14 amino acids. The CDR3 loop reads CASREDSHTDTQYF. CDR3 nucleotide sequence: TGTGCCAGCCGGGAGGACAGCCACACAGATACGCAGTATTTT. Filled out from reference TRBV2 and TRBJ2-3, the complete variable domain reads EPEVTQTPSHQVTQMGQEVILRCVPISNHLYFYWYRQILGQKVEFLVSFYNNEISEKSEIFDDQFSVERPDGSNFTLKIRSTKLEDSAMYFCASREDSHTDTQYFGPGTRLTVL.

The chain links TRBV9 to TRBJ2-1, with 8 bases lining up with TRBD2. The CDR3 length is 16 residues. Per germline, CDR1 SGDLS and CDR2 YYNGEE. The ends lost 3 bases at V and 3 bases at J; junction bases unmatched: 8. CDR3 bases: TGTGCCAGCAGCGGATCCGGGACTAGTGACTACAATGAGCAGTTCTTC. Its protein product is CASSGSGTSDYNEQFF. Full variable domain (rest looked up from reference TRBV9 and TRBJ2-1): DSGVTQTPKHLITATGQRVTLRCSPRSGDLSVYWYQQSLDQGLQFLIQYYNGEERAKGNILERFSAQQFPDLHSELNLSSLELGDSALYFCASSGSGTSDYNEQFFGPGTRLTVL.

The chain joins TRBV19 to TRBJ1-4; D gene unclear. The V and J ends lost 4 bases and 1 base respectively, with 16 bases between them. CDR3 length: 17 amino acids. Per the germline V gene, CDR1 is LNHDA and CDR2 is SQIVND (reference sequence). As DNA, the CDR3 is TGTGCCAGTAGTACGGCGGCCGGCTCAAGAACTAATGAAAAACTGTTTTTT. Amino acid sequence: CASSTAAGSRTNEKLFF. Variable domain in full (rest from reference TRBV19 and TRBJ1-4): DGGITQSPKYLFRKEGQNVTLSCEQNLNHDAMYWYRQDPGQGLRLIYYSQIVNDFQKGDIAEGYSVSREKKESFPLTVTSAQKNPTAFYLCASSTAAGSRTNEKLFFGSGTQLSVL.

In DNA form, the CDR3 reads TGTGCCAGCAGCTTAGGAGGACAGGGGTTGGCGGAGACCCAGTACTTC. Its protein is CASSLGGQGLAETQYF. This chain links TRBV7-9 with TRBJ2-5, with 9 bases identical to TRBD1. This CDR3 contains 16 residues. Trimming cost V 1 base and J 5 bases; bases outside gene matches: 8. CDR1 is SEHNR and CDR2 is FQNEAQ in the germline V gene (reference sequence).